Below, 30 T cell receptor beta chains from the same sample are listed, as sequenced in a study of blood T cells in healthy people across ages. A second PCR, run for about 7 to 12 cycles, used a sample-barcoded 5' primer plus a J-beta primer mix. TCRdb reprocessed the 5' RACE reads with MiXCR, giving one entry per CDR3 protein. The sample comprises approximately 1.5 million distinct CDR3 sequences, almost 35% of which are singletons, and 11% rests with the top ten. Sample: blood. The receptors shown here come from a young woman in good health.

This chain connects TRBV5-4 to TRBJ1-1; TRBD1 agrees at 7 bases. This CDR3 has 14 residues. Germline assignment: CDR1 SGHNT and CDR2 YYREEE (reference sequence). After removal of 6 bases from V and 6 bases from J, the junction contained 11 bases not matched to a gene. The CDR3 protein is CASIARQGESEAFF. In DNA, the CDR3 is TGTGCCAGCATCGCCCGACAGGGAGAATCTGAAGCTTTCTTT.

The V gene is TRBV7-9, the J gene TRBJ2-1; 9 nucleotides line up with TRBD2. The germline CDR1 and CDR2 sequences are SEHNR and FQNEAQ (reference sequence). Trimming cost V 7 bases and J 8 bases; bases outside gene matches: 24. The length of the CDR3 is 19 residues. The CDR3 region is CASIPAGGKIRGDWYEQFF. For the CDR3, the DNA is TGTGCCAGCATCCCAGCGGGAGGAAAAATTCGCGGGGATTGGTATGAGCAGTTCTTC.

This clonotype has only a few counts. The chain couples TRBV2 to TRBJ2-7; no reliable D call. V was trimmed by 6 bases and J by 4 bases, leaving 10 bases between them. This CDR3 has 12 residues. The germline V gene has CDR1 SNHLY and CDR2 FYNNEI. The CDR3 loop is CASRRVPYEQYF. CDR3 coding DNA: TGTGCCAGCAGAAGAGTTCCATACGAGCAGTACTTC.

In its sample, this clonotype was seen a few times. The chain joins TRBV7-9 to TRBJ2-7; D not certain. In germline, CDR1 is SEHNR, CDR2 FQNEAQ (reference sequence). This CDR3 comprises 14 residues. Trimming removed 5 bases at V and 4 bases at J, with 15 bases between. The CDR3 spells CASSISPYIYEQYF. The CDR3 DNA reads as TGTGCCAGCAGCATCAGCCCTTATATATACGAGCAGTACTTC.

The table lists this clonotype with a few counts. This chain connects TRBV20-1 to TRBJ1-5, with TRBD1 as a possible D gene (6 bases). The ends were cut back, 2 bases at V and 5 bases at J, with 19 bases in the middle. Germline lookup yields CDR1 DFQATT and CDR2 SNEGSKA (reference sequence). CDR3 length: 16 residues. This CDR3 is CSARPMGGTGDQPQHF. As DNA, the CDR3 is TGCAGTGCTAGACCCATGGGGGGCACCGGCGATCAGCCCCAGCATTTT.

CDR3 sequence (DNA): TGTGCCATCAGTGCCCCAGGGCACTATGGCTACACCTTC. Its translation: CAISAPGHYGYTF. The gene calls are TRBV10-3 and TRBJ1-2; D might be TRBD1 (5 bases). Germline loops: CDR1 ENHRY, CDR2 SYGVKD. CDR3 length: 13 residues. Trimming removed 4 bases from V and 3 bases from J, with 9 bases in between.

This clonotype appeared a few times. The chain carries TRBV20-1 and TRBJ2-7, with 9 nucleotides matching TRBD2. The V and J ends lost 6 bases and 2 bases, in that order; junction bases with no gene match: 8. Germline V gene data show CDR1 as DFQATT and CDR2 as SNEGSKA (reference sequence). This CDR3 is built from 14 residues. DNA for the CDR3: TGCAGTGCCGATACTAGCGGGCCAACCTACGAGCAGTACTTC. Translated, it gives CSADTSGPTYEQYF.

This clonotype was detected a few times. The chain uses TRBV20-1 and TRBJ1-2, with D possibly being TRBD1 (5 bases). Germline V gives CDR1 DFQATT, CDR2 SNEGSKA (reference sequence). V was trimmed by 4 bases and J by 0 bases, leaving 12 bases between them. The CDR3 length is 14 residues. The CDR3 DNA follows: TGCAGTGCTACAGACAGCCTAACTAACTATGGCTACACCTTC. The encoded protein is CSATDSLTNYGYTF.

This chain uses TRBV30 with TRBJ2-5, with D possibly being TRBD1 (6 bases). The germline V gene encodes CDR1 GTSNPN and CDR2 SVGIG (reference sequence). The ends were cut back, 3 bases at V and 2 bases at J, with 10 bases in the middle. The CDR3 consists of 13 residues. This chain's CDR3 is CAWRSRGQETQYF. The CDR3 bases are TGTGCCTGGAGATCAAGGGGGCAAGAGACCCAGTACTTC.

The J gene is TRBJ2-7, the V gene TRBV3-1; TRBD1 matches at 7 bases. Germline CDR1 LGHDT, CDR2 YNNKEL (reference sequence). The CDR3 runs 16 residues. Trimming took 1 base from V and 0 from J; bases not matched to a gene: 6. CDR3 DNA: TGTGCCAGCAGCCAAGCCGGCAGGGGGTTCTCCTACGAGCAGTACTTC. Translated, it gives CASSQAGRGFSYEQYF.

This clonotype was counted a few times. The chain joins TRBV13 to TRBJ2-7; TRBD1 or TRBD2 may be the D gene (5 bases each). V was clipped by 3 bases and J by 6 bases, with 15 bases between them. In germline, CDR1 is PRHDT, CDR2 FYEKMQ (reference sequence). The CDR3 loop spans 14 amino acids. Here the CDR3 reads CASSFGTPGREQYF. CDR3 in DNA: TGTGCCAGCAGCTTCGGGACCCCGGGCCGCGAGCAGTACTTC.

CDR3 DNA sequence: TGTGCCATCAATCGGGGGCTGGTCGCCTACGAGCAGTACTTC. This codes for CAINRGLVAYEQYF. This chain links TRBV10-3 with TRBJ2-7, with D tentatively TRBD1 or TRBD2 (6 bases each). Germline V CDR1 and CDR2: ENHRY, SYGVKD. The CDR3 has 14 amino acids. Trimming cost V 7 bases and J 2 bases, with 15 bases left between them.

CDR3 DNA sequence: TGCGCCAGCAGCTTTTTGATTGCGGGAGGGCCCCACGAGCAGTACTTC. The encoded protein is CASSFLIAGGPHEQYF. This rearrangement joins TRBV5-1 to TRBJ2-7; 9 nucleotides align to TRBD2. Germline V lookup: CDR1 SGHRS, CDR2 YFSETQ. After removal of 2 bases from V and 5 bases from J, the junction contained 11 bases not matched to a gene. The length of the CDR3 is 16 residues.

This clonotype was seen a few times. This chain joins TRBV7-6 and TRBJ2-7, with 10 bases that match TRBD2. Germline-derived CDR1 and CDR2 are SGHVS and FNYEAQ. Losses at the gene ends were 3 bases for V and 3 bases for J; bases not matched to a gene: 5. The CDR3 runs to 15 residues. The DNA for the CDR3 is TGTGCCAGCAGCTTTGGGACTAGCGACCTCTACGAGCAGTACTTC. Residues: CASSFGTSDLYEQYF.

This clonotype was seen only a few times. The rearrangement uses TRBV20-1 and TRBJ1-4; unclear D gene. Germline V gene data show CDR1 as DFQATT and CDR2 as SNEGSKA (reference sequence). With 0 bases removed from V and 7 bases from J, the gap between germline ends came to 15 bases. CDR3 length: 15 amino acids. The CDR3, as DNA: TGCAGTGCTAGAGATTTCCAGGAACGGGGTGAAAAACTGTTTTTT. Encoded protein: CSARDFQERGEKLFF.

J is TRBJ1-2 and V is TRBV6-6; 8 positions agree with TRBD1. There are 16 residues in the CDR3. CDR1 and CDR2 from the germline V gene are MNHNY and SVGAGI (reference sequence). V trimming: 0 bases; J trimming: 5 bases; junction bases outside the gene matches: 8. In DNA, the CDR3 is TGTGCCAGCAGTTACTCCCGGACAGGGCAGTGGTATGGCTACACCTTC. Translated, it gives CASSYSRTGQWYGYTF.

The sample holds a few counts of this clonotype. This chain connects TRBV20-1 to TRBJ2-4, with a possible D match to TRBD2 (5 bases). The CDR3 has 14 residues. From germline, CDR1 is DFQATT and CDR2 SNEGSKA (reference sequence). V dropped 5 bases and J dropped 3 bases, with 14 bases sitting between them. In DNA form, the CDR3 reads TGCAGTGCTTTACCTTCACGGGGCAAAAACATTCAGTACTTC. Translated, it gives CSALPSRGKNIQYF.

J is TRBJ2-1 and V is TRBV7-9; the match to TRBD2 covers 8 bases. The CDR3 covers 15 residues. V was clipped by 5 bases and J by 8 bases; unmatched bases: 11. CDR1 is SEHNR and CDR2 is FQNEAQ in the germline V gene (reference sequence). This CDR3 is CASSETSAPGDEQFF. CDR3 nucleotides: TGTGCCAGCAGCGAGACTAGCGCCCCAGGGGATGAGCAGTTCTTC. The full variable domain, completed using reference TRBV7-9 and TRBJ2-1, is DTGVSQNPRHKITKRGQNVTFRCDPISEHNRLYWYRQTLGQGPEFLTYFQNEAQLEKSRLLSDRFSAERPKGSFSTLEIQRTEQGDSAMYLCASSETSAPGDEQFFGPGTRLTVL.

This clonotype was recorded once. This chain links TRBV4-1 with TRBJ1-1; no firm D call. Trimming took 0 bases from V and 4 from J, leaving 12 bases between them. CDR1 is MGHRA and CDR2 is YSYEKL in the germline V gene. The CDR3 spans 15 residues. CDR3 nucleotides: TGCGCCAGCAGCCAAGATTTGTGGGGTGGCACTGAAGCTTTCTTT. As protein: CASSQDLWGGTEAFF.

The chain employs TRBV11-2 and TRBJ1-2, with D perhaps matching TRBD1 (5 bases). CDR3 length equals 13 residues. The germline V gene has CDR1 SGHAT and CDR2 FQNNGV. V lost 1 base and J 13 bases, leaving 16 bases between the germline ends. The CDR3 is CASSLGARADFTF. CDR3 in DNA: TGTGCCAGCAGCTTAGGGGCCAGGGCCGACTTCACCTTC.

The rearrangement links TRBV27 to TRBJ2-1; maybe TRBD1 (5 bases). This CDR3 has 17 amino acids. The V end lost 4 bases, the J end lost 8 bases, and 24 bases lay between the germline ends. CDR1 MNHEY and CDR2 SMNVEV come from the germline V gene (reference sequence). The DNA of the CDR3 is TGTGCCAGCAGTTCAATCCTTCAGGGTTCTGCCGTGCATGAGCAGTTCTTC. It specifies CASSSILQGSAVHEQFF.

The sample holds a few counts of this clonotype. The chain combines TRBV7-9 with TRBJ1-4, with a weak D call TRBD1 (6 bases). Germline assignment: CDR1 SEHNR and CDR2 FQNEAQ (reference sequence). This CDR3 comprises 13 residues. V was cut by 10 bases and J by 7 bases, with 16 bases left in between. CDR3 protein: CAITGLEGEKLFF. In DNA, the CDR3 is TGTGCCATCACAGGGCTAGAGGGTGAAAAACTGTTTTTT.

The V call is TRBV7-9, the J call TRBJ2-1, with D hard to call. In germline, CDR1 is SEHNR, CDR2 FQNEAQ (reference sequence). V was cut by 5 bases and J by 11 bases, with 13 bases left in between. The CDR3 spans 12 residues. The CDR3 is CASSPSAVQQFF. The CDR3, as DNA: TGTGCCAGCAGCCCCTCGGCCGTCCAGCAGTTCTTC.

This chain joins TRBV12-3 or TRBV12-4 and TRBJ2-3; 8 bases match TRBD2. With 3 bases clipped from V and 13 bases from J, the junction kept 15 bases outside the gene matches. The CDR3 runs 15 residues. In DNA form, the CDR3 reads TGTGCCAGCAGTTTTACTAGCGGTAGCACAGATGCGGAGTATTTT. Translating gives CASSFTSGSTDAEYF.

This clonotype was seen a few times. The chain couples TRBV4-1 to TRBJ2-5; TRBD2 aligns across 7 bases. Germline CDR1 is MGHRA and CDR2 is YSYEKL. Trimming removed 3 bases from V and 3 bases from J; junction bases left unmatched: 10. The CDR3 length is 16 residues. DNA for the CDR3: TGCGCCAGCAGCCAGGCTGGGGAGGGTGTGGAAGAGACCCAGTACTTC. Its translation: CASSQAGEGVEETQYF.

This clonotype has only a few counts. The chain uses TRBV5-1 and TRBJ2-7; 8 bases fit TRBD2. CDR3 length equals 14 residues. Looked up from germline, CDR1 is SGHRS and CDR2 is YFSETQ. The ends lost 2 bases at V and 6 bases at J; junction bases unmatched: 7. The CDR3 sequence: CASSLISAGGEQYF. The CDR3 DNA reads as TGCGCCAGCAGCTTAATATCGGCGGGGGGCGAGCAGTACTTC.

The rearrangement uses TRBV6-6 and TRBJ1-5, with D possibly being TRBD1 (6 bases). The CDR3 consists of 13 residues. Trimming stripped 8 bases from V and 4 bases from J, with 12 bases between. Germline V gives CDR1 MNHNY, CDR2 SVGAGI (reference sequence). The chain's CDR3 is CASEDSSNQPQHF. In nucleotides, the CDR3 is TGTGCCAGCGAGGACAGCTCAAATCAGCCCCAGCATTTT.

The chain carries TRBV20-1 and TRBJ2-5; 9 bases match TRBD2. TRBJ2-7 matches the DNA end more closely, so the J call is doubtful. This CDR3 comprises 17 residues. CDR1 DFQATT and CDR2 SNEGSKA come from the germline V gene (reference sequence). CDR3 sequence: CSARELDGGRAPYEQYF. The CDR3 DNA sequence: TGCAGTGCTAGAGAACTAGACGGCGGGAGGGCCCCCTACGAGCAGTACTTC.

CDR3 protein: CAWSVEQYEQYF. The CDR3, as DNA: TGTGCCTGGAGTGTAGAGCAGTACGAGCAGTACTTC. The chain recombines TRBV30 with TRBJ2-1; no firm D call. The J call is uncertain, as TRBJ2-7 better fits the DNA end. CDR3 length equals 12 residues. Germline V lookup: CDR1 GTSNPN, CDR2 SVGIG (reference sequence).

The J gene is TRBJ2-5, the V gene TRBV7-6; D perhaps matches TRBD2 (5 bases). Germline V gives CDR1 SGHVS, CDR2 FNYEAQ. Between the trimmed V and J ends, which lost 0 bases and 5 bases, there was a span of 16 bases. This CDR3 is 16 amino acids long. CDR3 sequence reads: CASSLAAGRLVETQYF. The CDR3 bases are TGTGCCAGCAGCTTAGCGGCGGGCAGGTTGGTGGAGACCCAGTACTTC.